These T cell receptor beta chains were read from a single sample in a study of beta chain features in type 1 diabetes. TCRdb keeps only in-frame clones here, not all; method: immunoSEQ multiplex PCR. The sample consists of some 52,000 clones, around 45% of them appearing once. Sequencing used Tregs from blood. The origin of the receptors is a young man with type 1 diabetes. Each CDR3 is given with its conserved first and last residue. Fields, in order: V gene, D gene, CDR3 length, J gene, clone size, CDR3 protein, CDR3 DNA. The D gene is left open where the match is weak. Expanded clones get a size class; other rows say once, few or many, or leave the size out.

TRBV5-1,-,16,TRBJ1-1,-,CASKPNIGSRGSEAFF,TGCGCCAGCAAGCCAAACATAGGGTCCCGGGGGAGTGAAGCTTTCTTT
TRBV13,TRBD2,15,TRBJ2-7,-,CASSPRTSGAYEQYF,TGTGCCAGCAGCCCCCGGACTAGCGGAGCCTACGAGCAGTACTTC
TRBV28,-,14,TRBJ1-1,-,CASTPAGRATEAFF,TGTGCCAGCACCCCCGCAGGGAGGGCCACTGAAGCTTTCTTT
TRBV19,-,14,TRBJ1-5,-,CASSIMTGNQPQHF,TGTGCCAGTAGTATAATGACAGGCAATCAGCCCCAGCATTTT
TRBV20-1,-,11,TRBJ2-5,few,CSGAGTETQYF,TGCAGCGGGGCGGGGACAGAGACCCAGTACTTC
TRBV18,-,14,TRBJ2-1,few,CASSPSGLTGEQFF,TGTGCCAGCTCACCATCCGGTCTTACGGGTGAGCAGTTCTTC
TRBV6-6,TRBD2,15,TRBJ2-1,-,CASSPTSGIYNEQFF,TGTGCCAGCAGTCCTACTAGCGGGATCTACAATGAGCAGTTCTTC
TRBV10-2,-,12,TRBJ2-7,-,CASSPAGYEQYF,TGCGCCAGCAGTCCCGCGGGCTACGAGCAGTACTTC
TRBV5-1,-,14,TRBJ2-7,-,CASSLGRTPYEQYF,TGCGCCAGCAGCTTGGGCAGAACCCCCTACGAGCAGTACTTC
TRBV4-3,TRBD1,15,TRBJ2-7,-,CASSQGTGLTYEQYF,TGCGCCAGCAGCCAAGGGACAGGGCTGACCTACGAGCAGTACTTC
TRBV19,-,15,TRBJ1-1,-,CASSISGWLNTEAFF,TGTGCCAGTAGTATATCGGGATGGCTGAACACTGAAGCTTTCTTT
TRBV7-8,-,11,TRBJ2-3,-,CASSAGDTQYF,TGTGCCAGCAGTGCAGGAGATACGCAGTATTTT
TRBV4-3,-,14,TRBJ2-7,-,CASRFALNSYEQYF,TGCGCCAGCAGATTTGCGTTAAACTCCTACGAGCAGTACTTC
TRBV7-9,-,14,TRBJ2-7,few,CASSDRGGPYEQYF,TGTGCCAGCAGCGATCGCGGAGGCCCCTACGAGCAGTACTTC
TRBV7-9,TRBD1,16,TRBJ1-3,-,CASSLALTGGGNTIYF,TGTGCCAGCAGCTTAGCCCTGACAGGGGGAGGAAACACCATATATTTT
TRBV2,-,13,TRBJ2-1,-,CASSDAGYNEQFF,TGTGCCAGCAGTGACGCGGGATACAATGAGCAGTTCTTC
TRBV18,-,16,TRBJ1-4,-,CASSPLGGATNEKLFF,TGTGCCAGCTCCCCACTCGGGGGTGCAACTAATGAAAAACTGTTTTTT
TRBV30,TRBD2,14,TRBJ2-7,few,CAWSGGGSIYEQYF,TGTGCCTGGAGTGGGGGGGGGTCGATCTACGAGCAGTACTTC
TRBV5-4,-,14,TRBJ2-7,-,CASSSSGDLYEQYF,TGTGCCAGCAGCTCCTCAGGGGACCTCTACGAGCAGTACTTC
TRBV27,TRBD2,15,TRBJ2-5,-,CASSPGTSGFFWQYF,TGTGCCAGCAGTCCAGGGACTAGCGGGTTTTTCTGGCAGTACTTC
TRBV29-1,TRBD2,14,TRBJ2-2,few,CSVATSGKNGELFF,TGCAGCGTTGCTACTAGCGGGAAAAACGGGGAGCTGTTTTTT
TRBV7-2,-,14,TRBJ2-2,-,CASSFRQQVGELFF,TGTGCCAGCAGCTTCCGACAGCAGGTCGGGGAGCTGTTTTTT
TRBV7-8,TRBD2,16,TRBJ2-7,few,CASSLGGLAGDYEQYF,TGTGCCAGCAGCTTAGGGGGACTAGCGGGAGACTACGAGCAGTACTTC
TRBV9,-,14,TRBJ2-2,-,CASSPDSFTGELFF,TGTGCCAGCAGCCCGGACTCTTTCACCGGGGAGCTGTTTTTT
TRBV28,-,13,TRBJ2-3,-,CASRTPGGDTQYF,TGTGCCAGCAGGACCCCGGGCGGGGATACGCAGTATTTT
TRBV5-6,TRBD1,14,TRBJ1-2,-,CASSQLTGYYGYTF,TGTGCCAGCAGCCAGCTGACAGGGTACTATGGCTACACCTTC
TRBV7-3,-,15,TRBJ2-7,once,CASSSSPTTIYEQYF,TGTGCCAGCAGCTCTAGCCCAACGACGATCTACGAGCAGTACTTC
TRBV4-1,-,13,TRBJ2-4,-,CASSQDMKNIQYF,TGTGCCAGCAGCCAAGATATGAAAAACATTCAGTACTTC
TRBV29-1,TRBD1,16,TRBJ2-7,-,CSVVIWDRGLLYEQYF,TGCAGCGTTGTTATCTGGGACAGGGGGCTACTCTACGAGCAGTACTTC
TRBV5-1,-,15,TRBJ2-2,-,CASSLYGQNTGELFF,TGCGCCAGCAGCTTGTACGGACAGAACACCGGGGAGCTGTTTTTT
TRBV7-2,TRBD2,16,TRBJ2-6,few,CASSLLAGAGANVLTF,TGTGCCAGCAGCTTATTAGCGGGAGCTGGGGCCAACGTCCTGACTTTC
TRBV10-3,TRBD1,14,TRBJ1-2,few,CAISELTGSYGYTF,TGTGCCATCAGTGAGTTGACAGGGAGCTATGGCTACACCTTC
TRBV29-1,-,13,TRBJ1-5,-,CSVETGTGQPQHF,TGCAGCGTTGAAACAGGGACGGGTCAGCCCCAGCATTTT
TRBV27,-,13,TRBJ1-5,few,CASSLKEYQPQHF,TGTGCCAGCAGTTTAAAGGAGTATCAGCCCCAGCATTTT
TRBV5-4,TRBD2,14,TRBJ2-5,-,CASSWRGSGETQYF,TGTGCCAGCAGCTGGCGGGGGTCGGGCGAGACCCAGTACTTC
TRBV20-1,-,9,TRBJ1-2,-,CSARAGRGF,TGCAGTGCTAGAGCGGGCCGGGGCTTC
TRBV18,-,14,TRBJ1-1,-,CASSPDSGYAEAFF,TGTGCCAGCTCACCAGACTCGGGTTATGCTGAAGCTTTCTTT
TRBV6-1,-,16,TRBJ2-7,-,CASSALPQKISYEQYF,TGTGCCAGCAGTGCACTCCCGCAAAAGATCTCTTACGAGCAGTACTTC
TRBV6-1,-,14,TRBJ1-5,few,CASSVPGKNQPQHF,TGTGCCAGCAGTGTCCCAGGGAAAAATCAGCCCCAGCATTTT
TRBV7-3,-,15,TRBJ2-3,-,CASYSLGGPTDTQYF,TGTGCCAGCTATTCCCTGGGGGGACCTACGGATACGCAGTATTTT
TRBV20-1,-,10,TRBJ2-1,once,CSAKSNEQFF,TGCAGTGCAAAATCTAATGAGCAGTTCTTC
TRBV5-4,TRBD1,13,TRBJ1-2,-,CASSSTGDYGYTF,TGTGCCAGCAGCTCTACAGGGGACTATGGCTACACCTTC
TRBV13,-,12,TRBJ2-2,-,CASKEHPGELFF,TGTGCCAGCAAGGAGCACCCCGGGGAGCTGTTTTTT
TRBV7-3,TRBD2,15,TRBJ2-1,few,CASSFGLAGYNEQFF,TGTGCCAGCAGCTTCGGACTAGCGGGTTACAATGAGCAGTTCTTC
TRBV23-1,TRBD1,16,TRBJ2-7,few,CASSPRRDRETYEQYF,TGCGCCAGCAGTCCACGCCGGGACAGGGAAACCTACGAGCAGTACTTC
TRBV5-6,TRBD2,15,TRBJ2-7,few,CASSAGLAEYYEQYF,TGTGCCAGCAGCGCGGGACTAGCGGAGTACTACGAGCAGTACTTC
TRBV7-8,TRBD2,18,TRBJ2-1,few,CASSIYLFGKREDHEQFF,TGTGCCAGCAGCATTTACTTGTTCGGCAAGCGGGAGGACCATGAGCAGTTCTTC
TRBV28,-,14,TRBJ1-5,-,CASFSGSGGQPQHF,TGTGCCAGCTTCTCTGGGAGCGGGGGGCAGCCCCAGCATTTT
TRBV7-9,-,15,TRBJ1-1,once,CASGLGGTVNTEAFF,TGTGCCAGCGGACTAGGGGGAACGGTGAACACTGAAGCTTTCTTT
TRBV13,-,14,TRBJ2-1,few,CASSKKTAYNEQFF,TGTGCCAGCAGCAAAAAGACTGCGTACAATGAGCAGTTCTTC
TRBV5-1,-,13,TRBJ1-1,few,CASAVTANTEAFF,TGCGCCAGCGCTGTGACTGCGAACACTGAAGCTTTCTTT
TRBV7-2,-,15,TRBJ2-3,-,CASSNRDTSTDTQYF,TGTGCCAGCAGCAACCGGGACACAAGCACAGATACGCAGTATTTT
TRBV5-1,TRBD1,17,TRBJ1-3,few,CASSLMGQRTSGNTIYF,TGCGCCAGCAGCTTGATGGGACAGAGGACCTCTGGAAACACCATATATTTT
TRBV30,TRBD2,13,TRBJ2-3,few,CAWSGIGAGVQYF,TGTGCCTGGAGTGGAATCGGAGCGGGAGTTCAGTATTTT